These 21 T cell receptor beta chains share one sample of origin, sequenced in a study of cytomegalovirus exposure and HLA in healthy donors. PCR primers comprised 60 Vbeta and 13 Jbeta primers. Sequencing used immunoSEQ multiplex PCR; TCRdb keeps in-frame clones, though not all of them. The sample has about 71,000 clones; about 70% are singletons. Specimen: PBMCs. These receptors were taken from a man aged 40-49 years in good health and CMV-seropositive.

The DNA for the CDR3 is TGTGCCAGCAGCTTGGGTTTGCGGGACAGGGAGGTGGAGACCCAGTACTTC. It codes for CASSLGLRDREVETQYF. The chain has TRBV5-8 and TRBJ2-5, with 9 bases lining up with TRBD1. Germline V gene sequence: CDR1 SGHTS, CDR2 YDEGEE. The CDR3 length is 17 residues. V gave up 0 bases and J gave up 5 bases; unmatched junction bases: 11. The variable domain in full, completed from reference TRBV5-8 and TRBJ2-5, reads EAGVTQSPTHLIKTRGQQATLRCSPISGHTSVYWYQQALGLGLQFLLWYDEGEERNRGNFPPRFSGRQFPNYSSELNVNALELEDSALYLCASSLGLRDREVETQYFGPGTRLLVL.

In regard to this clone: At one end, the junction sequence differs from germline, possibly due to a read error. The chain couples TRBV7-7 to TRBJ2-2; weak D call: TRBD1 (5 bases). The CDR3 has 14 amino acids. Germline CDR1 SSHAT, CDR2 FNYEAQ (reference sequence). CDR3 sequence reads: CASSLDDSTGELFF. In nucleotides, the CDR3 is TGTGCTAGCAGCTTAGACGACAGCACCGGGGAGCTGTTTTTT.

The chain joins TRBV30 to TRBJ2-7; D gene ambiguous. Per germline, CDR1 GTSNPN and CDR2 SVGIG (reference sequence). The CDR3 totals 13 residues. V was pared by 1 base and J by 0 bases, with 7 bases between. The CDR3 region is CAWSAQSSYEQYF. As DNA, the CDR3 is TGTGCCTGGAGTGCACAGAGCTCCTACGAGCAGTACTTC.

This clone counts as medium-sized. The V gene is TRBV6-8, the J gene TRBJ2-5, with TRBD1 matching over 11 bases. This CDR3 contains 15 residues. CDR1 is MNHGY and CDR2 is SAAAGT in the germline V gene. V lost 6 bases, J lost 6 bases, and 9 bases stayed unmatched. The CDR3 here is CASSSGTGGLKTQYF. The CDR3, as DNA: TGTGCCAGCAGCTCAGGGACAGGGGGATTGAAGACCCAGTACTTC.

The chain has TRBV11-2 and TRBJ2-5; 9 positions agree with TRBD1. The V gene's germline CDR1 is SGHAT and CDR2 FQNNGV. The CDR3 totals 13 residues. V gave up 5 bases and J gave up 4 bases; unmatched junction bases: 2. This chain's CDR3 is CASSPGQGETQYF. CDR3 nucleotides: TGTGCCAGCAGCCCGGGACAGGGAGAGACCCAGTACTTC.

This chain links TRBV28 with TRBJ1-1, with TRBD1 identical over 7 bases. This CDR3 has 14 amino acids. After removal of 6 bases from V and 5 bases from J, the junction contained 9 bases not matched to a gene. The germline CDR1 and CDR2 sequences are MDHEN and SYDVKM. The CDR3 region has the DNA TGTGCCAGCAGGGGAACAGGGGTTTTGACTGAAGCTTTCTTT. This encodes CASRGTGVLTEAFF.

The chain combines TRBV6-1 with TRBJ2-3; 10 bases match TRBD1. CDR3 length equals 16 residues. V trimming: 3 bases; J trimming: 2 bases; junction bases outside the gene matches: 5. Germline-derived CDR1 and CDR2 are MNHNS and SASEGT. CDR3 amino acids: CASSEGQGSHTDTQYF. CDR3 nucleotide sequence: TGTGCCAGCAGTGAGGGACAGGGGTCGCACACAGATACGCAGTATTTT.

This clone was counted a few times. The chain uses TRBV5-4 and TRBJ1-1, with 9 nucleotides matching TRBD1. In germline, CDR1 is SGHNT, CDR2 YYREEE (reference sequence). V shed 5 bases, J shed 6 bases, and the junction held 5 bases outside the gene matches. The CDR3 loop spans 13 amino acids. In DNA form, the CDR3 reads TGTGCCAGCAGTACAGGGGGCGCCCCTGAAGCTTTCTTT. Its protein product is CASSTGGAPEAFF.

Points on this clone: The junction does not match germline at one end; this may be a read error. The V call is TRBV18, the J call TRBJ1-4, with D uncertain. This CDR3 has 12 residues. In germline, CDR1 is KGHSH, CDR2 LQKENI. CDR3 amino acids: CASSPTSEKLFF. The DNA for the CDR3 is TGTGCCAGCTCTCCGACTAGTGAAAAACTGTTTTTT.

This chain connects TRBV7-9 to TRBJ2-5, with no clear D. CDR1 and CDR2 from the germline V gene are SEHNR and FQNEAQ (reference sequence). The CDR3 has 14 residues. Between the trimmed V and J ends, which lost 4 bases and 0 bases, there was a span of 9 bases. The CDR3: CASSSQVYQETQYF. CDR3 nucleotides: TGTGCCAGCAGCTCCCAGGTGTACCAAGAGACCCAGTACTTC.

Details on this clone: The junction does not match germline at one end; this may be a read error. The V call is TRBV6-7, the J call TRBJ1-1; D unclear. TRBV6-7 is flagged as an ORF with uncertain function. The CDR3 totals 8 residues. The CDR3 reads CASRSLVF. The CDR3 bases are TGTGCCTCCAGGTCCCTTGTTTTT.

The CDR3 region is CSVEAFAYNEQFF. In DNA form, the CDR3 reads TGCAGCGTTGAAGCTTTCGCGTACAATGAGCAGTTCTTC. V is TRBV29-1 and J is TRBJ2-1, with no clear D. V was trimmed by 1 base and J by 4 bases, leaving 8 bases between them. Looked up from germline, CDR1 is SQVTM and CDR2 is ANQGSEA. The CDR3 contains 13 residues.

The rearrangement links TRBV28 to TRBJ2-1, with 9 bases fitting TRBD1. V lost 8 bases and J lost 8; bases outside the gene matches: 10. Germline CDR1 and CDR2: MDHEN and SYDVKM. This CDR3 is 14 amino acids long. The CDR3 DNA reads as TGTGCCAGCGTCACAGGGGGCGCTTCTGATGAGCAGTTCTTC. Residues: CASVTGGASDEQFF.

The V call is TRBV5-1, the J call TRBJ2-3; possibly TRBD2 for D (7 bases). With 3 bases removed from V and 0 bases from J, the gap between germline ends came to 26 bases. The CDR3 is 20 amino acids. Per the germline V gene, CDR1 is SGHRS and CDR2 is YFSETQ. CDR3 nucleotide sequence: TGCGCCAGCAGCTCCCCGGGACATTTTAGCGGGCGATCTAGCACAGATACGCAGTATTTT. Translated: CASSSPGHFSGRSSTDTQYF.

This rearrangement joins TRBV30 to TRBJ2-5, with D uncertain. Germline CDR1 reads GTSNPN; CDR2 reads SVGIG (reference sequence). V dropped 2 bases and J dropped 5 bases, with 9 bases sitting between them. CDR3 length: 12 residues. DNA of the CDR3: TGTGCCTGGAGTCAAGAAACTGAGACCCAGTACTTC. Protein sequence: CAWSQETETQYF.

The chain uses TRBV14 and TRBJ2-1; TRBD2 aligns across 12 bases. With 8 bases clipped from V and 5 bases from J, the junction kept 7 bases outside the gene matches. In germline, CDR1 is SGHDN, CDR2 FVKESK. The CDR3 contains 15 residues. CDR3 region: CASSPSGGAHNEQFF. The CDR3 bases are TGTGCCAGCTCACCTAGCGGGGGGGCCCACAATGAGCAGTTCTTC.

The chain links TRBV4-1 to TRBJ2-2, with D possibly matching TRBD1 (5 bases). CDR1 and CDR2 from the germline V gene are MGHRA and YSYEKL. This CDR3 contains 15 residues. Trimming cost V 7 bases and J 1 base, with 13 bases left between them. The CDR3 DNA follows: TGCGCCAGCAATCAGGGCAGGGTGAACACCGGGGAGCTGTTTTTT. The encoded protein is CASNQGRVNTGELFF.

V usage is TRBV5-5 and J usage is TRBJ2-5; 12 bases are shared with TRBD2. The J call may not be correct, given that the DNA end is closer to TRBJ2-7. Germline lookup yields CDR1 SGHKS and CDR2 YYEKEE (reference sequence). The CDR3 length is 14 residues. CDR3 in amino acids: CASRSTSGSGEQYF. CDR3 nucleotides: TGTGCCAGCAGGTCGACTAGCGGGAGTGGCGAGCAGTACTTC.

This clone has more than one count but fewer than ten. This chain links TRBV2 with TRBJ1-2, with 8 nucleotides matching TRBD1. V shed 7 bases and J 6 bases; nucleotides not matched to a gene: 7. Germline CDR1 is SNHLY and CDR2 is FYNNEI. The length of the CDR3 is 13 residues. The CDR3 nucleotides are TGTGCCAGCAAGTGGCAGGGGGCGGATGGCTACACCTTC. It codes for CASKWQGADGYTF. The full variable domain, its missing parts supplied by reference TRBV2 and TRBJ1-2, is EPEVTQTPSHQVTQMGQEVILRCVPISNHLYFYWYRQILGQKVEFLVSFYNNEISEKSEIFDDQFSVERPDGSNFTLKIRSTKLEDSAMYFCASKWQGADGYTFGSGTRLTVV.

The chain uses TRBV7-3 and TRBJ2-7; D perhaps matches TRBD2 (6 bases). This CDR3 has 16 residues. The germline gives CDR1 SGHTA, CDR2 FQGTGA. The V end was cut by 3 bases, the J end by 3 bases, with 18 bases between. In nucleotides, the CDR3 is TGTGCCAGCAGCTTGGAGGGAGAAGGGCCTTACTACGAGCAGTACTTC. It specifies CASSLEGEGPYYEQYF.

The chain is built from TRBV5-1 and TRBJ1-2, with TRBD1 as a possible D gene (6 bases). CDR1 and CDR2 from the germline V gene are SGHRS and YFSETQ. This CDR3 spans 14 amino acids. The V and J ends lost 4 bases and 8 bases respectively, with 18 bases between them. The CDR3 protein is CASSNAGAQWGYTF. For the CDR3, the DNA is TGCGCCAGCAGCAATGCGGGGGCTCAGTGGGGCTACACCTTC.